This entry lists 30 T cell receptor beta chains sequenced from one sample in a study of shared clonotypes between healthy human individuals (dated by TCRdb to 2019 to 2021). Library preparation used the immunoSEQ multiplex PCR assay. The clones in this table, taken by TCRdb from immuneACCESS, are in-frame only. Not every clone is retained; where verified, under half of the shortfall comes from an unresolved V gene, and the cause of the rest is unknown. For this sample the table gives over a million clones, of which roughly 96% were detected only once. The biggest ten clones account for approximately 1.2% of the sample. Material for sequencing was naive CD4+ T cells sorted from blood. The cell subset or site label, read with the paper, signifies: CD45RA+ positively selected. These receptors were obtained from a man aged 25 to 40 in good health.

V and J are TRBV7-2 and TRBJ2-2; D may be TRBD1 (6 bases). Germline V lookup: CDR1 SGHTA, CDR2 FQGNSA. The length of the CDR3 is 15 residues. V gave up 3 bases and J gave up 0 bases, with 8 bases separating them. As DNA, the CDR3 is TGTGCCAGCAGCTTTAACAGGGCGAACACCGGGGAGCTGTTTTTT. It codes for CASSFNRANTGELFF.

This clone was observed a single time. V gene TRBV7-9 combines with J gene TRBJ2-1; no reliable D call. The CDR3 sequence is 15 residues long. V was pared by 8 bases and J by 6 bases, with 20 bases between. Looked up from germline, CDR1 is SEHNR and CDR2 is FQNEAQ (reference sequence). CDR3 nucleotides: TGTGCCAGCTCACAAAATGGGGTCCGTACCAATGAGCAGTTCTTC. Its translation: CASSQNGVRTNEQFF.

This chain joins TRBV11-2 and TRBJ2-3; TRBD2 agrees at 12 bases. Trimming removed 5 bases from V and 7 bases from J; junction bases left unmatched: 10. There are 16 residues in the CDR3. Germline assignment: CDR1 SGHAT and CDR2 FQNNGV. CDR3 protein: CASSHAGTSGRNTQYF. For the CDR3, the DNA is TGTGCCAGCAGCCACGCCGGGACTAGCGGGCGAAATACGCAGTATTTT. The full variable domain, completed using reference TRBV11-2 and TRBJ2-3, is EAGVAQSPRYKIIEKRQSVAFWCNPISGHATLYWYQQILGQGPKLLIQFQNNGVVDDSQLPKDRFSAERLKGVDSTLKIQPAKLEDSAVYLCASSHAGTSGRNTQYFGPGTRLTVL.

CDR3 residues: CSVDSNGETQYF. For the CDR3, the DNA is TGCAGCGTAGACAGCAACGGGGAGACCCAGTACTTC. The chain has TRBV29-1 and TRBJ2-5, with a possible D match to TRBD1 (5 bases). The CDR3 covers 12 residues. Germline V gene data show CDR1 as SQVTM and CDR2 as ANQGSEA. Trimming left V 6 bases short and J 5 bases short, with 13 bases between.

The genes are TRBV5-1 and TRBJ2-5; a weak D match, TRBD1 (6 bases). V gave up 0 bases and J gave up 4 bases, with 10 bases separating them. Germline CDR1 reads SGHRS; CDR2 reads YFSETQ. The CDR3 covers 14 residues. The CDR3 region is CASSLDRAAETQYF. CDR3 nucleotides: TGCGCCAGCAGCTTGGACAGGGCAGCAGAGACCCAGTACTTC.

The V call is TRBV27, the J call TRBJ2-1; 11 positions match TRBD2. J was trimmed by 9 bases and V by 6 bases; bases with no gene match: 10. Per germline, CDR1 MNHEY and CDR2 SMNVEV (reference sequence). The CDR3 covers 15 residues. CDR3 in amino acids: CASRQLAGAHGEQFF. DNA of the CDR3: TGTGCCAGCAGACAACTAGCGGGAGCCCATGGTGAGCAGTTCTTC.

The chain uses TRBV18 and TRBJ1-1, with D possibly TRBD1 on 5 matching bases. V was pared by 2 bases and J by 1 base, with 17 bases between. CDR1 and CDR2 from the germline V gene are KGHSH and LQKENI. CDR3 size: 17 residues. The CDR3 loop is CASSPKTLGAQNTEAFF. The DNA of the CDR3 is TGTGCCAGCTCACCAAAAACCCTTGGGGCGCAGAACACTGAAGCTTTCTTT.

This clone came up once. The V and J genes are TRBV5-1 and TRBJ1-6; 10 bases fit TRBD1. The trim removed 4 bases at V and 10 bases at J, leaving 8 bases unmatched. The CDR3 extends over 15 amino acids. Germline assignment: CDR1 SGHRS and CDR2 YFSETQ. This CDR3 is CASSIRDRGNSPLHF. The CDR3 nucleotides are TGCGCCAGCAGCATCCGGGACAGGGGAAACTCACCCCTCCACTTT.

The chain uses TRBV5-1 and TRBJ2-7; D gene ambiguous. The CDR3 spans 17 residues. The germline gives CDR1 SGHRS, CDR2 YFSETQ. V was cut by 0 bases and J by 5 bases, with 21 bases left in between. The CDR3 DNA follows: TGCGCCAGCAGCTTGGGGATCCAGGCCGCACGTATCGACGAGCAGTACTTC. Amino acids: CASSLGIQAARIDEQYF.

This chain links TRBV7-9 with TRBJ2-2, with a weak D call TRBD2 (6 bases). CDR1 is SEHNR, CDR2 FQNEAQ, per germline (reference sequence). The CDR3 contains 14 residues. The V end was cut by 8 bases, the J end by 3 bases, with 13 bases between. CDR3 DNA: TGTGCCAGCCGTTTGCGGGAACACACCGGGGAGCTGTTTTTT. As protein: CASRLREHTGELFF.

The chain is built from TRBV7-6 and TRBJ2-2, with 7 bases aligning to TRBD1. The germline V gene encodes CDR1 SGHVS and CDR2 FNYEAQ. The V gene end was trimmed by 5 bases and the J gene end by 4 bases; junction bases not matched to a gene: 7. The CDR3 is made up of 15 amino acids. The CDR3 coding sequence is TGTGCCAGCAGCGGGGGACAGAGTACCACCGGGGAGCTGTTTTTT. Residues: CASSGGQSTTGELFF. Full variable domain (remainder filled in from reference TRBV7-6 and TRBJ2-2): GAGVSQSPRYKVTKRGQDVALRCDPISGHVSLYWYRQALGQGPEFLTYFNYEAQQDKSGLPNDRFSAERPEGSISTLTIQRTEQRDSAMYRCASSGGQSTTGELFFGEGSRLTVL.

The V gene is TRBV30, the J gene TRBJ1-1, with D perhaps TRBD1 (6 bases). The ends were cut back, 5 bases at V and 0 bases at J, with 16 bases in the middle. CDR1 and CDR2 (germline): GTSNPN, SVGIG (reference sequence). CDR3 length: 15 amino acids. CDR3 sequence: CAWLRRDTLNTEAFF. DNA for the CDR3: TGTGCCTGGCTTCGACGGGACACCTTGAACACTGAAGCTTTCTTT.

V and J are TRBV11-2 and TRBJ2-1; 7 nucleotides match TRBD2. The CDR3 spans 17 residues. Per germline, CDR1 SGHAT and CDR2 FQNNGV. Trimming took 1 base from V and 4 from J; bases not matched to a gene: 10. CDR3 in DNA: TGTGCCAGCAGCTTAGGATTGAGGCTAGCGGCTTACAATGAGCAGTTCTTC. This translates into CASSLGLRLAAYNEQFF.

This sequence joins TRBV4-3 and TRBJ2-7, with D perhaps being TRBD1 or TRBD2 (5 bases each). This CDR3 region has 17 residues. V was trimmed by 1 base and J by 3 bases, leaving 19 bases between them. Germline V gives CDR1 LGHNA, CDR2 YSLEER. The DNA of the CDR3 is TGCGCCAGCAGCCAAGGGGCGCCGAACGGGGCCAACTACGAGCAGTACTTC. Protein: CASSQGAPNGANYEQYF.

The genes are TRBV7-6 and TRBJ1-5; 9 positions agree with TRBD1. Germline CDR1 and CDR2: SGHVS and FNYEAQ. The CDR3 has 16 amino acids. V lost 0 bases to trimming and J lost 4 bases; unmatched junction nucleotides: 4. The CDR3 bases are TGTGCCAGCAGCTTAGCGACAGGGGGAGGGAATCAGCCCCAGCATTTT. As protein: CASSLATGGGNQPQHF.

The V and J genes are TRBV5-4 and TRBJ2-7; 12 bases map to TRBD2. Germline V gene lookup returns CDR1 SGHNT and CDR2 YYREEE (reference sequence). V dropped 3 bases and J dropped 4; count of bases not matched to a gene: 8. The length of the CDR3 is 16 residues. The CDR3 DNA reads as TGTGCCAGCAGCTCCGAACTAGCGGGAGGAGCGTACGAGCAGTACTTC. It specifies CASSSELAGGAYEQYF.

The genes are TRBV15 and TRBJ1-5; the D is unclear. CDR1 LNHNV and CDR2 YYDKDF come from the germline V gene (reference sequence). V dropped 5 bases and J dropped 7 bases, with 9 bases sitting between them. This CDR3 has 12 residues. This chain's CDR3 is CATSPASQPQHF. The CDR3 DNA reads TGTGCCACCAGCCCCGCGAGCCAGCCCCAGCATTTT. Full variable domain (outside the CDR3, taken from reference TRBV15 and TRBJ1-5): DAMVIQNPRYQVTQFGKPVTLSCSQTLNHNVMYWYQQKSSQAPKLLFHYYDKDFNNEADTPDNFQSRRPNTSFCFLDIRSPGLGDTAMYLCATSPASQPQHFGDGTRLSIL.

This chain joins TRBV5-4 and TRBJ1-4; 7 bases fit TRBD1. Germline V gene sequence: CDR1 SGHNT, CDR2 YYREEE (reference sequence). Unmatched junction bases numbered 6, after V lost 4 bases and J lost 0 bases. This CDR3 has 16 amino acids. CDR3 nucleotide sequence: TGTGCCAGCAGCCGTGGACAGGCGCCAACTAATGAAAAACTGTTTTTT. Its translation: CASSRGQAPTNEKLFF.

This chain links TRBV9 with TRBJ2-1; 7 nucleotides agree with TRBD2. This CDR3 has 15 residues. Trimming at V came to 4 bases and at J to 4 bases, leaving 8 bases not matched to a gene. The germline CDR1 and CDR2 sequences are SGDLS and YYNGEE. CDR3 sequence: CASSPTSDKYNEQFF. CDR3 nucleotide sequence: TGTGCCAGCAGCCCAACTAGCGACAAGTACAATGAGCAGTTCTTC.

The chain combines TRBV18 with TRBJ1-2; a possible D gene is TRBD1 (5 bases). V shed 3 bases and J shed 4 bases, with 21 bases lying between them. The CDR3 runs to 17 residues. CDR1 is KGHSH, CDR2 LQKENI, per germline. CDR3 region: CASSPGRGALKFYGYTF. CDR3 sequence (DNA): TGTGCCAGCTCACCTGGCAGAGGGGCCCTGAAATTCTATGGCTACACCTTC.

The chain uses TRBV6-5 and TRBJ2-5, with D possibly being TRBD2 (6 bases). V was trimmed by 2 bases and J by 11 bases, leaving 9 bases between them. The germline gives CDR1 MNHEY, CDR2 SVGAGI. The length of the CDR3 is 11 residues. This CDR3 is CASSYPGRQYF. CDR3 in DNA: TGTGCCAGCAGTTACCCAGGGAGGCAGTACTTC.

The rearrangement joins TRBV5-1 to TRBJ2-1; 16 bases align to TRBD2. CDR1 and CDR2 from the germline V gene are SGHRS and YFSETQ. This CDR3 is built from 19 residues. Trimming cost V 1 base and J 6 bases; bases outside gene matches: 10. The CDR3 coding sequence is TGCGCCAGCAGCTTGATTCCGGGACTAGCGGGAGGGCGTATCAATGAGCAGTTCTTC. It translates to CASSLIPGLAGGRINEQFF. The full variable domain, with the rest looked up from reference TRBV5-1 and TRBJ2-1, is KAGVTQTPRYLIKTRGQQVTLSCSPISGHRSVSWYQQTPGQGLQFLFEYFSETQRNKGNFPGRFSGRQFSNSRSEMNVSTLELGDSALYLCASSLIPGLAGGRINEQFFGPGTRLTVL.

This clone was recorded only once. The chain employs TRBV5-6 and TRBJ1-1; D gene uncertain. V dropped 2 bases and J dropped 2 bases, with 4 bases sitting between them. Per the germline V gene, CDR1 is SGHDT and CDR2 is YYEEEE. This CDR3 has 12 residues. CDR3 nucleotides: TGTGCCAGCAGCTTATCAAACACTGAAGCTTTCTTT. Protein sequence: CASSLSNTEAFF.

The genes are TRBV5-6 and TRBJ2-2, with D possibly TRBD1 on 5 matching bases. V shed 2 bases and J shed 1 base, with 12 bases lying between them. Germline CDR1 and CDR2: SGHDT and YYEEEE. The CDR3 is made up of 16 amino acids. For the CDR3, the DNA is TGTGCCAGCAGCTTTTACAGGCGGAGGAACACCGGGGAGCTGTTTTTT. The encoded protein is CASSFYRRRNTGELFF.

The chain joins TRBV10-2 to TRBJ2-1, with D possibly being TRBD2 (6 bases). Germline CDR1 WSHSY, CDR2 SAAADI. The CDR3 extends over 14 amino acids. Trimming pared 5 bases from V and 3 bases from J, leaving 11 bases between. CDR3 in amino acids: CASSNGRLYNEQFF. The CDR3 region has the DNA TGCGCCAGCAGTAACGGGAGACTCTACAATGAGCAGTTCTTC.

This chain uses TRBV2 with TRBJ2-7; D is ambiguous. Germline values: CDR1 SNHLY, CDR2 FYNNEI. The germline V and J ends were trimmed by 7 bases and 2 bases, with 12 bases remaining between them. The CDR3 covers 13 residues. CDR3 nucleotide sequence: TGTGCCAGCACTCAACTCGGACCCTACGAGCAGTACTTC. The encoded protein is CASTQLGPYEQYF. The full variable domain, its missing parts supplied by reference TRBV2 and TRBJ2-7, is EPEVTQTPSHQVTQMGQEVILRCVPISNHLYFYWYRQILGQKVEFLVSFYNNEISEKSEIFDDQFSVERPDGSNFTLKIRSTKLEDSAMYFCASTQLGPYEQYFGPGTRLTVT.

The chain has TRBV7-3 and TRBJ1-1; D ambiguous. Germline lookup yields CDR1 SGHTA and CDR2 FQGTGA. This CDR3 has 13 amino acids. V shed 1 base and J shed 8 bases, with 11 bases lying between them. Here the CDR3 DNA reads TGTGCCAGCAGCTTAATCGTTGGGTCCGAAGCTTTCTTT. Translation gives CASSLIVGSEAFF.

The chain is built from TRBV4-1 and TRBJ1-2; D unresolved. Deletions cut 1 base from V and 2 bases from J, with 8 bases between. This CDR3 has 14 amino acids. Germline V lookup: CDR1 MGHRA, CDR2 YSYEKL. Here the CDR3 reads CASSQGEGNYGYTF. CDR3 coding DNA: TGCGCCAGCAGCCAAGGCGAGGGAAACTATGGCTACACCTTC.

The chain couples TRBV27 to TRBJ2-5; 12 bases line up with TRBD2. V was pared by 2 bases and J by 7 bases, with 8 bases of the junction left unmatched. This CDR3 region has 16 residues. Germline CDR1 and CDR2: MNHEY and SMNVEV (reference sequence). The CDR3 DNA reads as TGTGCCAGCAGTTTAAGCCTAGCGGGAGGGCCGGTGACCCAGTACTTC. It encodes CASSLSLAGGPVTQYF.

This clone was detected only once. The CDR3 nucleotides are TGTGCCATCAAGGCAGCGAGAGACACTGAAGCTTTCTTT. Translating it yields CAIKAARDTEAFF. V usage is TRBV10-3 and J usage is TRBJ1-1; D uncertain. The V gene's germline CDR1 is ENHRY and CDR2 SYGVKD. This CDR3 spans 13 amino acids. Trimming removed 7 bases from V and 3 bases from J, with 12 bases in between.